The 31 T cell receptor beta chains reported below all come from one sample, sequenced in a study of cytomegalovirus exposure and HLA in healthy donors. PCR involved 60 Vbeta and 13 Jbeta primers. Method: immunoSEQ multiplex PCR; TCRdb's copy keeps in-frame clones and lacks some. The sample carries about 220,000 clones, 82% recorded once. The specimen was PBMCs. The source of these receptors is a man aged 40-50 years in good health and CMV-seropositive.

In its sample, this clone was seen once. The V call is TRBV18, the J call TRBJ1-2, with a possible D match to TRBD1 (6 bases). Trimming removed 6 bases at V and 6 bases at J, with 14 bases between. CDR1 and CDR2 from the germline V gene are KGHSH and LQKENI. The CDR3 loop spans 13 amino acids. The CDR3 region is CASSPFEGDGYTF. CDR3 coding DNA: TGTGCCAGCTCCCCGTTCGAGGGGGATGGCTACACCTTC.

The V call is TRBV5-4, the J call TRBJ2-1; 11 bases agree with TRBD2. Germline assignment: CDR1 SGHNT and CDR2 YYREEE (reference sequence). The CDR3 spans 15 residues. V trimming: 1 base; J trimming: 6 bases; junction bases outside the gene matches: 3. The CDR3 loop is CASSLQLAGGNEQFF. DNA of the CDR3: TGTGCCAGCAGCTTGCAGCTAGCGGGAGGCAATGAGCAGTTCTTC.

CDR3: CASSQAPGVGGYNEQFF. Written as DNA, the CDR3 is TGCGCCAGCAGCCAGGCCCCGGGAGTTGGGGGATACAATGAGCAGTTCTTC. The chain is built from TRBV4-1 and TRBJ2-1; weak D call: TRBD2 (6 bases). Trimming took 3 bases from V and 4 from J, leaving 19 bases between them. Per germline, CDR1 MGHRA and CDR2 YSYEKL. The CDR3 runs to 17 residues.

This chain connects TRBV5-6 to TRBJ2-7; maybe TRBD2 (6 bases). V was shortened by 5 bases and J by 4 bases, with 19 bases between the two germline ends. CDR1 is SGHDT, CDR2 YYEEEE, per germline. The CDR3 is 15 residues long. The CDR3 protein is CASSRAGTVGYEQYV. The CDR3, as DNA: TGTGCCAGCAGTCGTGCCGGGACTGTGGGGTACGAGCAGTACGTC.

The chain couples TRBV4-1 to TRBJ1-2; D not resolved. V shed 0 bases and J shed 2 bases, with 16 bases lying between them. CDR3 size: 17 residues. Per germline, CDR1 MGHRA and CDR2 YSYEKL. The CDR3 DNA is TGCGCCAGCAGCCAAGAGGCACCCGTTGCCCCCAACTATGGCTACACCTTC. This translates into CASSQEAPVAPNYGYTF.

The chain is built from TRBV7-3 and TRBJ1-2; TRBD1 is a possible D gene (5 bases). Germline V gives CDR1 SGHTA, CDR2 FQGTGA. V was trimmed by 5 bases and J by 4 bases, leaving 17 bases between them. The CDR3 loop spans 15 amino acids. The CDR3 DNA is TGTGCCAGCAGCCCCGACAGCTCAAGGGGCTATGGCTACACCTTC. Protein sequence: CASSPDSSRGYGYTF. Full variable domain (remainder filled in from reference TRBV7-3 and TRBJ1-2): GAGVSQTPSNKVTEKGKYVELRCDPISGHTALYWYRQSLGQGPEFLIYFQGTGAADDSGLPNDRFFAVRPEGSVSTLKIQRTERGDSAVYLCASSPDSSRGYGYTFGSGTRLTVV.

This clone was counted a few times. The chain employs TRBV2 and TRBJ1-4; TRBD1 is a possible D gene (5 bases). Germline CDR1 is SNHLY and CDR2 is FYNNEI. V shed 5 bases and J shed 12 bases, with 13 bases lying between them. The length of the CDR3 is 12 residues. Here the CDR3 reads CASSLETAQLFF. CDR3 in DNA: TGTGCCAGCAGTCTCGAGACAGCCCAACTGTTTTTT.

This chain connects TRBV19 to TRBJ2-3; 7 nucleotides agree with TRBD2. The CDR3 contains 16 residues. Germline V CDR1 and CDR2: LNHDA, SQIVND (reference sequence). The trim removed 1 base at V and 2 bases at J, leaving 6 bases unmatched. CDR3 bases: TGTGCCAGTAGTATAGGGTCTAGCGGACCCACAGATACGCAGTATTTT. This gives the protein CASSIGSSGPTDTQYF.

The chain couples TRBV6-5 to TRBJ2-5, with D unresolved. CDR3 length equals 14 residues. Trimming took off 4 bases at V and 1 base at J, with 10 bases between the two ends. CDR1 MNHEY and CDR2 SVGAGI come from the germline V gene. The CDR3 DNA sequence: TGTGCCAGCAGTTCCAGACTGCCCCAAGAGACCCAGTACTTC. It translates to CASSSRLPQETQYF.

About this clone: This CDR3 is also generated by other DNA sequences in the sample. CDR3 loop: CASSQDSPGYNEQFF. The CDR3 DNA is TGCGCCAGCAGCCAAGATTCACCGGGCTACAATGAGCAGTTCTTC. J is TRBJ2-1 and V is TRBV4-1, with D unclear. From germline, CDR1 is MGHRA and CDR2 YSYEKL. V was cut by 0 bases and J by 3 bases, with 9 bases left in between. This CDR3 comprises 15 residues.

The CDR3 nucleotides are TGTGCCAGCAGCTTAGCGGGAGGGCCCTTGACCGGGGAGCTGTTTTTT. Translating gives CASSLAGGPLTGELFF. The chain recombines TRBV5-4 with TRBJ2-2; 10 bases line up with TRBD2. The V gene's germline CDR1 is SGHNT and CDR2 YYREEE (reference sequence). The CDR3 spans 16 residues. V lost 2 bases, J lost 5 bases, and 6 bases stayed unmatched.

The gene calls are TRBV14 and TRBJ2-7; D unresolved. Trimming stripped 5 bases from V and 0 bases from J, with 20 bases between. Per the germline V gene, CDR1 is SGHDN and CDR2 is FVKESK. This CDR3 is built from 17 residues. Here the CDR3 reads CASSSNYETASSYEQYF. The CDR3 coding sequence is TGTGCCAGCAGCTCTAACTACGAGACTGCAAGCTCCTACGAGCAGTACTTC.

The chain carries TRBV19 and TRBJ1-4; unclear D gene. The CDR3 extends over 15 amino acids. Germline CDR1 LNHDA, CDR2 SQIVND (reference sequence). Trimming pared 7 bases from V and 3 bases from J, leaving 15 bases between. The CDR3 reads CASKSAGSANEKLFF. The CDR3 nucleotides read TGTGCCAGTAAATCCGCAGGTTCGGCTAATGAAAAACTGTTTTTT.

Comment on this clone: This sample includes further DNA sequences coding for the same CDR3. The chain couples TRBV11-2 to TRBJ2-3; 10 positions agree with TRBD2. Trimming at V came to 4 bases and at J to 0 bases, leaving 1 base not matched to a gene. This CDR3 spans 15 amino acids. From germline, CDR1 is SGHAT and CDR2 FQNNGV. CDR3: CASSSSGSSTDTQYF. Written as DNA, the CDR3 is TGTGCCAGCAGCTCTAGCGGGAGTAGCACAGATACGCAGTATTTT.

The gene calls are TRBV6-4 and TRBJ2-1; 11 bases map to TRBD2. The germline CDR1 and CDR2 sequences are MRHNA and SNTAGT. CDR3 size: 17 residues. J gave up 6 bases and V 3 bases, and 10 bases lay outside the gene matches. The chain's CDR3 is CASSERGSGRAVNEQFF. CDR3 DNA: TGTGCCAGCAGTGAGAGGGGTAGCGGGAGGGCCGTCAATGAGCAGTTCTTC.

This chain uses TRBV20-1 with TRBJ2-7; D perhaps matches TRBD2 (5 bases). The CDR3 consists of 11 residues. CDR1 is DFQATT, CDR2 SNEGSKA, per germline (reference sequence). V was clipped by 1 base and J by 7 bases, with 8 bases between them. In DNA form, the CDR3 reads TGCAGTGCTAGAGGTGGGGAGGAGCAGTACTTC. Translation gives CSARGGEEQYF.

V gene TRBV27 combines with J gene TRBJ1-3, with D tentatively TRBD1 (6 bases). Per the germline V gene, CDR1 is MNHEY and CDR2 is SMNVEV (reference sequence). The CDR3 runs to 15 residues. V was cut by 5 bases and J by 3 bases, with 14 bases left in between. CDR3 residues: CASSPRGGGGNTIYF. CDR3 DNA: TGTGCCAGCAGTCCCCGGGGGGGCGGTGGAAACACCATATATTTT.

V gene TRBV27 combines with J gene TRBJ2-1; 14 bases match TRBD2. V was pared by 5 bases and J by 8 bases, with 11 bases of the junction left unmatched. This CDR3 has 17 amino acids. Germline CDR1 and CDR2: MNHEY and SMNVEV (reference sequence). CDR3: CASSLRTSGRIPHEQFF. The DNA of the CDR3 is TGTGCCAGCAGTCTCCGGACTAGCGGGAGGATTCCCCATGAGCAGTTCTTC.

The genes are TRBV6-6 and TRBJ1-5, with 7 bases identical to TRBD1. Trimming removed 4 bases from V and 6 bases from J; junction bases left unmatched: 6. In germline, CDR1 is MNHNY, CDR2 SVGAGI (reference sequence). This CDR3 spans 14 amino acids. CDR3 in DNA: TGTGCCAGCAGTTCAAGACAGGGTAGTCAGCCCCAGCATTTT. It is translated as CASSSRQGSQPQHF.

This clone appeared a few times. One junction end does not reproduce the germline sequence, and a read error may be involved. This chain connects TRBV4-1 to TRBJ2-1; possible D gene TRBD2, 6 bases. CDR3 length equals 17 residues. The germline V gene has CDR1 MGHRA and CDR2 YSYEKL. The CDR3 nucleotides are TGCGCCAGCAGCCCCCTCGTGCAGGAGGGCCCCTACACTGAGCAGTTCTTC. Translation gives CASSPLVQEGPYTEQFF.

The V and J genes are TRBV4-1 and TRBJ1-3; possible D gene TRBD1, 6 bases. The germline gives CDR1 MGHRA, CDR2 YSYEKL. There are 16 residues in the CDR3. Trimming shortened V by 5 bases and J by 0 bases, and 14 bases separated the two germline ends. This CDR3 reads CASSFQTGPSGNTIYF. The CDR3 DNA sequence: TGCGCCAGCAGCTTCCAGACAGGACCCTCTGGAAACACCATATATTTT.

The CDR3 coding sequence is TGTGCCAGCAACCAGCGGGAGTTCGATGAGCAGTTCTTC. Translated: CASNQREFDEQFF. The chain carries TRBV2 and TRBJ2-1; 8 bases are a match to TRBD2. The germline V gene has CDR1 SNHLY and CDR2 FYNNEI. This CDR3 has 13 residues. After removal of 7 bases from V and 8 bases from J, the junction contained 7 bases not matched to a gene.

The chain is built from TRBV27 and TRBJ2-7; 7 nucleotides line up with TRBD2. The ends lost 5 bases at V and 0 bases at J; junction bases unmatched: 10. CDR1 MNHEY and CDR2 SMNVEV come from the germline V gene (reference sequence). This CDR3 contains 16 residues. This CDR3 is CASSRTLLAISYEQYF. The CDR3 coding sequence is TGTGCCAGCAGTAGGACCCTACTAGCGATCTCCTACGAGCAGTACTTC.

This rearrangement joins TRBV5-1 to TRBJ2-7, with TRBD1 matching 10 bases. The germline gives CDR1 SGHRS, CDR2 YFSETQ. The CDR3 runs 15 residues. After removal of 0 bases from V and 6 bases from J, the junction contained 6 bases not matched to a gene. The chain's CDR3 is CASSLGGTGAGEQYV. CDR3 bases: TGCGCCAGCAGCTTGGGCGGGACAGGGGCTGGCGAGCAGTACGTC.

This clone was seen just once. The rearrangement uses TRBV5-1 and TRBJ1-4; 9 bases map to TRBD1. Per the germline V gene, CDR1 is SGHRS and CDR2 is YFSETQ. The CDR3 spans 15 residues. Unmatched junction bases numbered 6, after V lost 4 bases and J lost 5 bases. The CDR3 region is CASSVGTGRNEKLFF. CDR3 sequence (DNA): TGCGCCAGCAGCGTCGGGACAGGGCGGAATGAAAAACTGTTTTTT. Combining the CDR3 with reference TRBV5-1 and TRBJ1-4 gives the whole variable domain KAGVTQTPRYLIKTRGQQVTLSCSPISGHRSVSWYQQTPGQGLQFLFEYFSETQRNKGNFPGRFSGRQFSNSRSEMNVSTLELGDSALYLCASSVGTGRNEKLFFGSGTQLSVL.

The rearrangement joins TRBV29-1 to TRBJ1-1; D is perhaps TRBD1 (5 bases). Trimming took off 2 bases at V and 3 bases at J, with 7 bases between the two ends. Germline V CDR1 and CDR2: SQVTM, ANQGSEA. The CDR3 has 12 residues. The CDR3 spells CSVERGYTEAFF. As DNA, the CDR3 is TGCAGCGTTGAAAGGGGCTACACTGAAGCTTTCTTT.

The chain joins TRBV27 to TRBJ1-1, with a tentative D call TRBD1 (5 bases). There are 15 residues in the CDR3. The V gene's germline CDR1 is MNHEY and CDR2 SMNVEV (reference sequence). V lost 3 bases, J lost 5 bases, and 16 bases lay in between. The CDR3 loop is CASSFRGGRRTEAFF. In nucleotides, the CDR3 is TGTGCCAGCAGTTTCCGGGGGGGGAGAAGGACTGAAGCTTTCTTT.

This chain joins TRBV6-5 and TRBJ1-2; TRBD1 agrees at 11 bases. The CDR3 contains 14 residues. With 1 base clipped from V and 6 bases from J, the junction kept 1 base outside the gene matches. Germline V CDR1 and CDR2: MNHEY, SVGAGI. The CDR3 sequence: CASSYWDRGDGYTF. The DNA for the CDR3 is TGTGCCAGCAGTTACTGGGACAGGGGGGATGGCTACACCTTC.

This chain uses TRBV2 with TRBJ2-3, with 9 nucleotides matching TRBD1. Germline loops: CDR1 SNHLY, CDR2 FYNNEI. The CDR3 contains 15 residues. V lost 3 bases and J lost 4; bases outside the gene matches: 5. CDR3 DNA: TGTGCCAGCAGTGAGGACAGGGGTCCGCCAGATACGCAGTATTTT. Protein sequence: CASSEDRGPPDTQYF.

The J gene is TRBJ2-3, the V gene TRBV5-1; 9 nucleotides line up with TRBD2. V shed 1 base, J shed 2 bases, and the junction held 2 bases outside the gene matches. Germline assignment: CDR1 SGHRS and CDR2 YFSETQ. The CDR3 is made up of 15 amino acids. In DNA, the CDR3 is TGCGCCAGCAGCTTGCGACTAGCGGACACAGATACGCAGTATTTT. It codes for CASSLRLADTDTQYF.

The chain uses TRBV6-1 and TRBJ2-2; D might be TRBD1 (7 bases). Germline CDR1 MNHNS, CDR2 SASEGT. This CDR3 has 14 amino acids. With 8 bases removed from V and 3 bases from J, the gap between germline ends came to 13 bases. DNA for the CDR3: TGTGCCAGCCGGAGGGACAGTTACACCGGGGAGCTGTTTTTT. It encodes CASRRDSYTGELFF.